This entry concerns a single T cell receptor beta chain. Its antigen is unknown. Germline values: CDR1 LGHDT, CDR2 YNNKEL (reference sequence). Trimming pared 3 bases from V and 0 bases from J, leaving 17 bases between. CDR3 length: 17 amino acids. Individual cDNA molecules were tagged with unique molecular identifiers. TCRdb re-called the 5' RACE reads with MiXCR, one entry per CDR3 protein. The data show tens of thousands of distinct CDR3 sequences, roughly 4.9% seen once. These data belong to a study of early T cells in non-severe SARS-CoV-2 infection. About the study: The input, bulk RNA from unsorted whole blood, was sequenced, and chains were unpaired. Study conclusions and caveats: Lookups in VDJdb leaned toward anti-spike CD8 responses and missed private and CD4 specificities.

Sequenced input: whole blood. The clonotype comes from an adult who was a healthcare worker with PCR-confirmed SARS-CoV-2 infection or an uninfected control (not recorded which). This sequence joins TRBV3-1 and TRBJ1-2; D call uncertain. CDR3 region: CASSHSTGQPSNYGYTF. CDR3 DNA: TGTGCCAGCAGCCACTCCACCGGGCAACCCTCTAACTATGGCTACACCTTC.